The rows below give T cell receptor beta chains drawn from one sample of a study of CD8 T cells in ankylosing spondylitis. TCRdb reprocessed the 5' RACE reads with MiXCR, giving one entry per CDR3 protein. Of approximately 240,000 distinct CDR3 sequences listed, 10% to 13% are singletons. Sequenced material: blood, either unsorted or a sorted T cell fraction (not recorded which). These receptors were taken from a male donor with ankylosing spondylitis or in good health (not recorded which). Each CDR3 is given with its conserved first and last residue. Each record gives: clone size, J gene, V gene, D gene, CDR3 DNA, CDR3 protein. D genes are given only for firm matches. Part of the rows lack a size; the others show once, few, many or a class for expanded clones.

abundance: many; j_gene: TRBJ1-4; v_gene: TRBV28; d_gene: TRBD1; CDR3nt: TGTGCCAGCAGTTTACCGGGCACCGGGACAGGGAATGCAAAACTGTTTTTT; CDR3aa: CASSLPGTGTGNAKLFF
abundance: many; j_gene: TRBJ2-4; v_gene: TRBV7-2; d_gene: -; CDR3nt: TGTGCCAGCTCCGCGCAGGCCCTAAGTGGCATTCAGTACTTC; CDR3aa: CASSAQALSGIQYF
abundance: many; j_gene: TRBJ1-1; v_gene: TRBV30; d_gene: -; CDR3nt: TGTGCCTGGAGTGTACGAGGGGCCACTGAAGCTTTCTTT; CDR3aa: CAWSVRGATEAFF
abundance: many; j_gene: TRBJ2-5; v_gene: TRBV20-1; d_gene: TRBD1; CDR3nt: TGCAGTGCTGAGGGGGCCGGGGAGACCCAGTACTTC; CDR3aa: CSAEGAGETQYF
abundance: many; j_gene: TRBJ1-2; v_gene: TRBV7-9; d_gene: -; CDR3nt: TGTGCCAGCAGCTCTTCACAGGTCTATGGCTACACCTTC; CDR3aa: CASSSSQVYGYTF
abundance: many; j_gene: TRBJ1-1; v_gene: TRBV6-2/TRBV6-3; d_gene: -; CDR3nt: TGTGCCAGCACCCATGGAACTGAAGCTTTCTTT; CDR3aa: CASTHGTEAFF
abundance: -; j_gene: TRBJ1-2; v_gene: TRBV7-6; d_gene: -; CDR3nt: TGTGCCAGCAGCCTTAACACCCGAGGAGGCTATGGCTACACCTTC; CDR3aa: CASSLNTRGGYGYTF
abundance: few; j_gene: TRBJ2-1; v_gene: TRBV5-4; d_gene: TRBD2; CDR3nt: TGTGCCAGCAGCCTATGGGCTAGCGGCTCCTACAATGAGCAGTTCTTC; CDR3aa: CASSLWASGSYNEQFF
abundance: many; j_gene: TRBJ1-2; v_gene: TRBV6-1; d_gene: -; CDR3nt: TGTGCCCCCGACGCTCTACAACGGTCATATGGCTACACCTTC; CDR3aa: CAPDALQRSYGYTF
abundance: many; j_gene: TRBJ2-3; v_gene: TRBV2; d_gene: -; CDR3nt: TGTGCCAGCAGTGAGTTCCGGCTCACAGATACGCAGTATTTT; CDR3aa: CASSEFRLTDTQYF
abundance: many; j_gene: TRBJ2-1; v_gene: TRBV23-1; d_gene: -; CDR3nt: TGCGCCAGCAGTCGCCGAAAACGGAGGGGCGACTCCTACAATGAGCAGTTCTTC; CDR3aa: CASSRRKRRGDSYNEQFF
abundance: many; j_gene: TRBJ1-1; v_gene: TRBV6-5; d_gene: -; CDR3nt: TGTGCCAGCAGTTACGGCTCAGAAGCTTTCTTT; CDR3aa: CASSYGSEAFF
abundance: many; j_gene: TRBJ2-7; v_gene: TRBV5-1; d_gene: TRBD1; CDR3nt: TGCGCCAGCAGCCCGGGACAGTTCAACGAGCAGTACTTC; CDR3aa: CASSPGQFNEQYF
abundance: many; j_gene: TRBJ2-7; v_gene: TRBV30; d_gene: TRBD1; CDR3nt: TGTGCCTCCCGGTTGCAGGGACAGGACGGCGAGCAGTACTTC; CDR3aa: CASRLQGQDGEQYF
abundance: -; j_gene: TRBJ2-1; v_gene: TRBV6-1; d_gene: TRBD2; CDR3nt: TGTGCCAGCAGTGAAGAGGGACTAGCGGGGCCGGTCTCCTACAATGAGCAGTTCTTC; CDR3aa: CASSEEGLAGPVSYNEQFF
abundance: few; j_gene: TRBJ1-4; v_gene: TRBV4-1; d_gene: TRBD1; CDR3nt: TGCGCCAGCAGCCGAAGCTTCTCCGGGACAGGAGATGAAAAACTGTTTTTT; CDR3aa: CASSRSFSGTGDEKLFF
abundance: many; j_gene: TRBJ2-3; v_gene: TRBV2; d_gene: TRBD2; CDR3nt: TGTGCCAGCAGCGGACTAGCGGGGAGCACAGATACGCAGTATTTT; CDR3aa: CASSGLAGSTDTQYF
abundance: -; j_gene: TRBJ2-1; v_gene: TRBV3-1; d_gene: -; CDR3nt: TGTGCCAGCAGCGGATATAACCTAGCACAGGATGAGCAGTTCTTC; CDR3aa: CASSGYNLAQDEQFF
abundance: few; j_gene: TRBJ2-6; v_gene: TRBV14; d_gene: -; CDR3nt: TGTGCCAGCAGGGACTCTGGGGCCAACGTCCTGACTTTC; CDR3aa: CASRDSGANVLTF
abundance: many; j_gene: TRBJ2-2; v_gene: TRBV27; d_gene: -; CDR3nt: TGTGCCAGCAGTTTCCCCTACACCGGGGAGCTGTTTTTT; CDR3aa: CASSFPYTGELFF
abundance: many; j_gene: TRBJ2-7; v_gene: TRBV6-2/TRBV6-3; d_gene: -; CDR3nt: TGTGCCAGCAGTTATGGAGTTGGCGAGCAGTACTTC; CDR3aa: CASSYGVGEQYF
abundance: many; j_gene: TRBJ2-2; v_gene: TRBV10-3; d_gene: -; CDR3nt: TGTGCCATCAGCCAACTGCTCACCGGGGAGCTGTTTTTT; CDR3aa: CAISQLLTGELFF
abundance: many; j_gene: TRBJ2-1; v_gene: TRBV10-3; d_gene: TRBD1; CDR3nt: TGTGCCATCAGTGACAGGGACAGGCTAAATGAGCAGTTCTTC; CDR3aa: CAISDRDRLNEQFF
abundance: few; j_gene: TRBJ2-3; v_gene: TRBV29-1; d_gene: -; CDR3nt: TGCAGCGTTGAAGAGGGGGTCAGCACAGATACGCAGTATTTT; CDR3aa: CSVEEGVSTDTQYF
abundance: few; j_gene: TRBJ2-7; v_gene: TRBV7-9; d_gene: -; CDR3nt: TGTGCCAGCAGACAAACCAGCTCCTACGAGCAGTACTTC; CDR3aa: CASRQTSSYEQYF
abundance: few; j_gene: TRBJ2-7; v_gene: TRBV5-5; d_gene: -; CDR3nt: TGTGCCAGCAGCTTGTACGGGGCGGGGACTTACGAGCAGTACTTC; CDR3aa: CASSLYGAGTYEQYF
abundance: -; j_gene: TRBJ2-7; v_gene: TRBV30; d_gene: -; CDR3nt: TGTGCCTGGAGAAAGCCCATGAGCTCCTACGAGCAGTACTTC; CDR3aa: CAWRKPMSSYEQYF
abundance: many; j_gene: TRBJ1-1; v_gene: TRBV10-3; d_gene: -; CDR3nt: TGTGCCATCTCCAACACTGAAGCTTTCTTT; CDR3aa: CAISNTEAFF
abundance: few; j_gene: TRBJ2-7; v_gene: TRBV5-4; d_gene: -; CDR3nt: TGTGCCAGCAGCTTGCGGGGAGTGGTCCACGAGCAGTACTTC; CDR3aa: CASSLRGVVHEQYF
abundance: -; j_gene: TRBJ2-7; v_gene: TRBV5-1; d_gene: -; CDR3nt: TGCGCCAGCAGCCACGCTCAGGGGTCCCCCTACGAGCAGTACTTC; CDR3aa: CASSHAQGSPYEQYF
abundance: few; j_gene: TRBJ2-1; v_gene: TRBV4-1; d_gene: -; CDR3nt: TGCGCCAGCAGCAGAGAAGGACTCAACAATGAGCAGTTCTTC; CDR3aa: CASSREGLNNEQFF
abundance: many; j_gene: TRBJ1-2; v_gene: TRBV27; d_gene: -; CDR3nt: TGTGCCAGCAGTTTAAGCCAGGCCCCTAACTATGGCTACACCTTC; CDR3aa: CASSLSQAPNYGYTF
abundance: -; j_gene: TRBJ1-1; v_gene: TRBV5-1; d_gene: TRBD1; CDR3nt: TGCGCCAGCAGCACCGGACAGGGGAGGGTTGACACTGAAGCTTTCTTT; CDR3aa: CASSTGQGRVDTEAFF
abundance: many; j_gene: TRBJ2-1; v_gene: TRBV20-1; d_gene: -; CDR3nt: TGCAGTGCTAGAGATCTTAGGGGGAACAATGAGCAGTTCTTC; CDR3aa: CSARDLRGNNEQFF
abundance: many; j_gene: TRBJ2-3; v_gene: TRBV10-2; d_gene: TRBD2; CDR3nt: TGCGCCAGCAGTGTAGCGGGGGGAACTGATACGCAGTATTTT; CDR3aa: CASSVAGGTDTQYF
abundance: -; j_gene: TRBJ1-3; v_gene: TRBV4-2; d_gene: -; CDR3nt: TGTGCCAGCAGCCAAGACGGCTCTGGAAACACCATATATTTT; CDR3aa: CASSQDGSGNTIYF
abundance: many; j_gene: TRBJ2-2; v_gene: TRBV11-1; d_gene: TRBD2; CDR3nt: TGTGCCAGCAGCTTAATAGAACTAGCGGGAGGACGAACCGGGGAGCTGTTTTTT; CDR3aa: CASSLIELAGGRTGELFF
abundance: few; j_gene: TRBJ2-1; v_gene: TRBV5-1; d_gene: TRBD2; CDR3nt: TGCGCCAGCAGCTTCATAAGCGGGAGGGCCTACAATGAGCAGTTCTTC; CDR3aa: CASSFISGRAYNEQFF
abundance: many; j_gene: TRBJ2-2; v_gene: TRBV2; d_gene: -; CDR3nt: TGTGCCAGCAGTCGAGAAGGGCGGCTGTTTTTT; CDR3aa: CASSREGRLFF
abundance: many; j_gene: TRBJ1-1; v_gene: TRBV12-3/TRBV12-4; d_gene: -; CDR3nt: TGTGCCAGCAGTTTGATAGGAACTGAAGCTTTCTTT; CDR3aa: CASSLIGTEAFF
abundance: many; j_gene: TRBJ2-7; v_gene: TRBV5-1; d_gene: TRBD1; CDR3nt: TGCGCCAGCAGCTTCTGGACAGGGTACTCCTACGAGCAGTACTTC; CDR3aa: CASSFWTGYSYEQYF